Shown below are 32 T cell receptor beta chains from a single sample sequenced in a study of human T cells and chemical hapten exposure. The time point here: patch test 1, 2 weeks after DPC sensitization. The sample's treatment: therapeutic diphenylcyclopropenone sensitization with weekly scalp DPC. Total RNA was isolated from unfractionated whole blood. Using its own MiXCR run on the RACE reads, TCRdb lists one record per CDR3 protein. In the table there are around 57,000 distinct CDR3 sequences, 9.5% to 11% of which are singletons. Sequences were derived from whole blood, sampled in connection with sensitization to the hapten diphenylcyclopropenone (DPC). The receptors originated from a woman aged 40 to 49 with alopecia areata. Some clones in this sample may be carry-over from other donors' samples.

This clonotype appeared a few times. The chain combines TRBV7-9 with TRBJ2-2, with a tentative D call TRBD1 (6 bases). This CDR3 comprises 12 residues. Germline V gene sequence: CDR1 SEHNR, CDR2 FQNEAQ (reference sequence). V gave up 10 bases and J gave up 7 bases, with 13 bases separating them. CDR3 nucleotide sequence: TGTGCCACCGACAGGTCTGGCGGGGAGCTGTTTTTT. Translated: CATDRSGGELFF.

This clonotype was counted only a few times. The chain couples TRBV10-3 to TRBJ2-3; tentative D call: TRBD1 (6 bases). Deletions cut 6 bases from V and 0 bases from J, with 16 bases between. The germline V gene has CDR1 ENHRY and CDR2 SYGVKD. There are 16 residues in the CDR3. Here the CDR3 DNA reads TGTGCCATCAGGCAGGTCGGACAGCTTAGCACAGATACGCAGTATTTT. It yields the protein CAIRQVGQLSTDTQYF.

The chain is built from TRBV28 and TRBJ1-3; 9 positions match TRBD1. Germline V gives CDR1 MDHEN, CDR2 SYDVKM. J gave up 4 bases and V 2 bases, and 3 bases lay outside the gene matches. The CDR3 totals 15 residues. CDR3 residues: CASSLGGQGGNTIYF. The CDR3 nucleotides read TGTGCCAGCAGTTTAGGGGGACAGGGCGGAAACACCATATATTTT.

On this clonotype: This may arise from a read error, as a much more abundant clone is one base away. V gene TRBV23-1 combines with J gene TRBJ2-7; D gene uncertain. TRBV23-1 is an ORF; its function is uncertain. The CDR3 runs to 16 residues. The CDR3 reads CAGSPPPVFSSYEQYF. In DNA form, the CDR3 reads TGCGCCGGCAGTCCCCCCCCGGTGTTTAGCTCCTACGAGCAGTACTTC.

This clonotype was observed a handful of times. The chain is built from TRBV28 and TRBJ2-3; tentatively, D is TRBD1 (6 bases). This CDR3 is built from 14 residues. V lost 6 bases and J 5 bases, leaving 15 bases between the germline ends. CDR1 MDHEN and CDR2 SYDVKM come from the germline V gene. CDR3 bases: TGTGCCAGCAGCACACAGGGTCCGAGAGATACGCAGTATTTT. Its protein is CASSTQGPRDTQYF.

This clonotype was detected ten times or more. This chain uses TRBV6-6 with TRBJ2-7; D may be TRBD1 (6 bases). V was cut by 4 bases and J by 0 bases, with 7 bases left in between. CDR1 MNHNY and CDR2 SVGAGI come from the germline V gene (reference sequence). The CDR3 has 13 residues. The CDR3 loop reads CASSWTDSYEQYF. Here the CDR3 DNA reads TGTGCCAGCAGTTGGACAGACTCCTACGAGCAGTACTTC.

The chain carries TRBV11-3 and TRBJ2-1, with D tentatively TRBD2 (6 bases). The germline V and J ends were trimmed by 7 bases and 9 bases, with 13 bases remaining between them. Germline-derived CDR1 and CDR2 are SGHNT and YENEEA. The CDR3 is 12 residues long. In DNA form, the CDR3 reads TGTGCCAGCACTACCCTCGGGGGTGAGCAGTTCTTC. It encodes CASTTLGGEQFF.

V gene TRBV30 combines with J gene TRBJ1-5, with D tentatively TRBD1 (5 bases). The germline V gene has CDR1 GTSNPN and CDR2 SVGIG (reference sequence). CDR3 length equals 18 residues. V was shortened by 2 bases and J by 1 base, with 21 bases between the two germline ends. This CDR3 is CAWSPGVSGILSNQPQHF. The CDR3 nucleotides read TGTGCCTGGAGTCCGGGGGTGTCAGGGATTTTGAGCAATCAGCCCCAGCATTTT.

The chain joins TRBV20-1 to TRBJ2-3; 13 bases agree with TRBD2. Germline V gene sequence: CDR1 DFQATT, CDR2 SNEGSKA (reference sequence). CDR3 length: 16 residues. Germline trimming cut 6 bases from V and 8 bases from J; bases unmatched to any gene: 14. This CDR3 is CSANPTSGGAGGTQYF. CDR3 nucleotides: TGCAGTGCCAACCCCACTAGCGGGGGGGCCGGAGGTACGCAGTATTTT.

The chain recombines TRBV7-9 with TRBJ2-2; weak D call: TRBD1 (5 bases). The ends were cut back, 9 bases at V and 1 base at J, with 9 bases in the middle. The germline V gene has CDR1 SEHNR and CDR2 FQNEAQ (reference sequence). The CDR3 has 13 residues. For the CDR3, the DNA is TGTGCCAGGGCAGGACAGAACACCGGGGAGCTGTTTTTT. This translates into CARAGQNTGELFF. The full variable domain, its missing parts supplied by reference TRBV7-9 and TRBJ2-2, is DTGVSQNPRHKITKRGQNVTFRCDPISEHNRLYWYRQTLGQGPEFLTYFQNEAQLEKSRLLSDRFSAERPKGSFSTLEIQRTEQGDSAMYLCARAGQNTGELFFGEGSRLTVL.

This clonotype was picked up a small number of times. The rearrangement joins TRBV12-3 or TRBV12-4 to TRBJ2-7; D may be TRBD1 or TRBD2 (5 bases each). The ends were cut back, 6 bases at V and 2 bases at J, with 14 bases in the middle. The CDR3 length is 14 residues. The CDR3 sequence: CASSPFMGAYEQYF. The DNA of the CDR3 is TGTGCCAGCAGCCCCTTTATGGGGGCCTACGAGCAGTACTTC.

V gene TRBV18 combines with J gene TRBJ2-5; TRBD2 matches at 10 bases. The CDR3 consists of 14 residues. CDR1 is KGHSH and CDR2 is LQKENI in the germline V gene. J lost 4 bases, V lost 5 bases, and 4 bases had no gene match. The CDR3 here is CASSATSGTETQYF. The CDR3 DNA reads as TGTGCCAGCTCAGCCACTAGCGGGACAGAGACCCAGTACTTC.

The chain combines TRBV29-1 with TRBJ2-3; tentatively, D is TRBD2 (7 bases). With 3 bases removed from V and 4 bases from J, the gap between germline ends came to 11 bases. CDR1 and CDR2 (germline): SQVTM, ANQGSEA. This CDR3 is built from 13 residues. The CDR3 is CSVDRGGADTQYF. The CDR3 nucleotides are TGCAGCGTTGACAGGGGAGGGGCAGATACGCAGTATTTT.

This clonotype has more than one count but fewer than ten. J is TRBJ2-1 and V is TRBV28, with TRBD2 matching 13 bases. The V and J ends lost 5 bases and 1 base, in that order; junction bases with no gene match: 14. The CDR3 is 20 residues long. In germline, CDR1 is MDHEN, CDR2 SYDVKM. This CDR3 is CASSRPGLAGSGVSYNEQFF. The CDR3 DNA sequence: TGTGCCAGCAGTCGTCCGGGACTAGCGGGGTCAGGGGTATCCTACAATGAGCAGTTCTTC.

The chain is built from TRBV5-1 and TRBJ2-3; TRBD1 matches at 10 bases. CDR1 is SGHRS, CDR2 YFSETQ, per germline. The junction had 3 bases not matched to a gene; V was cut back by 5 bases and J by 3 bases. The CDR3 consists of 14 residues. In DNA, the CDR3 is TGCGCCAGCAGGTGGACAGGGGGGACAGATACGCAGTATTTT. Translation: CASRWTGGTDTQYF.

In its sample, this clonotype was seen many times. This sequence joins TRBV7-2 and TRBJ2-5; D tentatively fits TRBD1 or TRBD2 (6 bases each). The CDR3 covers 13 residues. Germline CDR1 and CDR2: SGHTA and FQGNSA. Trimming removed 8 bases at V and 5 bases at J, with 15 bases between. CDR3 loop: CASGPEGGETQYF. CDR3 DNA: TGTGCCAGCGGACCAGAGGGGGGTGAGACCCAGTACTTC.

The table lists this clonotype with many counts. The chain links TRBV5-5 to TRBJ1-5; D is ambiguous. Per germline, CDR1 SGHKS and CDR2 YYEKEE (reference sequence). V lost 0 bases to trimming and J lost 2 bases, with 9 bases between them. The CDR3 covers 15 residues. The CDR3 reads CASSLAGFGNQPQHF. The CDR3 nucleotides are TGTGCCAGCAGCTTGGCGGGTTTTGGCAATCAGCCCCAGCATTTT.

This clonotype was observed at least ten times. The chain is built from TRBV18 and TRBJ1-2; D perhaps matches TRBD1 (6 bases). The germline V and J ends were trimmed by 2 bases and 1 base, with 8 bases remaining between them. The germline gives CDR1 KGHSH, CDR2 LQKENI. This CDR3 region has 14 residues. CDR3 sequence (DNA): TGTGCCAGCTCACCAGGGACACGTAACTATGGCTACACCTTC. Amino acid sequence: CASSPGTRNYGYTF.

The chain couples TRBV5-5 to TRBJ2-6; D is unresolved. V lost 2 bases and J lost 0, with 3 bases in between. CDR3 length: 14 residues. Germline assignment: CDR1 SGHKS and CDR2 YYEKEE (reference sequence). The CDR3 nucleotides are TGTGCCAGCAGCTTAGCCTCTGGGGCCAACGTCCTGACTTTC. Amino acids: CASSLASGANVLTF.

This clonotype was observed a few times. This sequence joins TRBV3-1 and TRBJ2-2, with no clear D. CDR3 size: 14 residues. The V end was cut by 1 base, the J end by 2 bases, with 5 bases between. The germline V gene encodes CDR1 LGHDT and CDR2 YNNKEL (reference sequence). The CDR3 is CASSQALNTGELFF. The CDR3, as DNA: TGTGCCAGCAGCCAAGCCCTCAACACCGGGGAGCTGTTTTTT.

This clonotype was observed a handful of times. V gene TRBV7-6 combines with J gene TRBJ2-1; TRBD2 aligns across 12 bases. The CDR3 contains 16 residues. The V gene's germline CDR1 is SGHVS and CDR2 FNYEAQ. V shed 5 bases, J shed 8 bases, and the junction held 10 bases outside the gene matches. The CDR3 region is CASSGNGTSGSHEQFF. The DNA for the CDR3 is TGTGCCAGCAGCGGCAACGGGACTAGCGGGTCACATGAGCAGTTCTTC.

This clonotype has at least ten counts. This chain links TRBV6-6 with TRBJ1-1; D might be TRBD1 (6 bases). The CDR3 totals 14 residues. The V and J ends lost 7 bases and 4 bases respectively, with 16 bases between them. The germline V gene encodes CDR1 MNHNY and CDR2 SVGAGI (reference sequence). The DNA of the CDR3 is TGTGCCAGCACTCGGGACACCCGGGCCACTGAAGCTTTCTTT. Translated: CASTRDTRATEAFF.

This clonotype was counted ten times or more. The chain combines TRBV5-1 with TRBJ1-1; unclear D gene. The ends were cut back, 4 bases at V and 4 bases at J, with 11 bases in the middle. The germline gives CDR1 SGHRS, CDR2 YFSETQ. The CDR3 length is 13 residues. This CDR3 reads CASSLPAGTEAFF. The CDR3 region has the DNA TGCGCCAGCAGCCTGCCGGCGGGCACTGAAGCTTTCTTT.

A few counts support this clonotype. The chain combines TRBV21-1 with TRBJ1-3. TRBV21-1 is termed a pseudogene. The length of the CDR3 is 17 residues. This CDR3 is CASSVWDSTNTGNTIYF. The DNA of the CDR3 is TGTGCCAGCAGCGTGTGGGACTCAACCAACACTGGAAACACCATATATTTT.

The chain joins TRBV19 to TRBJ1-4; D gene unclear. Germline CDR1 reads LNHDA; CDR2 reads SQIVND (reference sequence). This CDR3 comprises 15 residues. Trimming left V 3 bases short and J 3 bases short, with 11 bases between. CDR3 nucleotide sequence: TGTGCCAGTAGTATCTCTGGGGTAGCTAATGAAAAACTGTTTTTT. Translating gives CASSISGVANEKLFF.

The chain combines TRBV28 with TRBJ1-1; D remains ambiguous. V was pared by 7 bases and J by 6 bases, with 9 bases between. CDR1 is MDHEN, CDR2 SYDVKM, per germline. This CDR3 contains 11 residues. The CDR3 DNA reads TGTGCCAGCACCGGGTATGCTGAAGCTTTCTTT. This gives the protein CASTGYAEAFF.

This clonotype was recorded many times. V and J are TRBV9 and TRBJ2-7, with unresolved D. The CDR3 contains 15 residues. Germline-derived CDR1 and CDR2 are SGDLS and YYNGEE. V was pared by 0 bases and J by 0 bases, with 10 bases between. CDR3: CASSVGAESSYEQYF. In DNA form, the CDR3 reads TGTGCCAGCAGCGTAGGGGCGGAGAGCTCCTACGAGCAGTACTTC.

This clonotype was detected only a few times. The chain carries TRBV28 and TRBJ2-7; D gene ambiguous. V was clipped by 3 bases and J by 6 bases, with 15 bases between them. This CDR3 is built from 14 residues. Germline V gene data show CDR1 as MDHEN and CDR2 as SYDVKM. The CDR3 loop reads CASSFGGRKGEQYF. In nucleotides, the CDR3 is TGTGCCAGCAGTTTCGGCGGCCGGAAGGGCGAGCAGTACTTC.

This clonotype was seen many times. The rearrangement uses TRBV25-1 and TRBJ1-3; perhaps TRBD1 as D (5 bases). Trimming shortened V by 5 bases and J by 8 bases, and 13 bases separated the two germline ends. CDR1 and CDR2 (germline): MGHDK, SYGVNS. The CDR3 spans 13 residues. DNA for the CDR3: TGTGCCAGCAGTCTCGGCGGGGACTACACCATATATTTT. This translates into CASSLGGDYTIYF.

The gene calls are TRBV4-1 and TRBJ2-1, with TRBD1 identical over 8 bases. This CDR3 region has 15 residues. V lost 4 bases and J lost 2; bases outside the gene matches: 4. The V gene's germline CDR1 is MGHRA and CDR2 YSYEKL. The CDR3 nucleotides read TGCGCCAGCAGCCCCGGGACAGGCACCTACAATGAGCAGTTCTTC. This gives the protein CASSPGTGTYNEQFF.

In its sample, this clonotype was seen many times. The gene calls are TRBV27 and TRBJ1-3; D uncertain. The V end was cut by 4 bases, the J end by 1 base, with 5 bases between. CDR1 and CDR2 (germline): MNHEY, SMNVEV (reference sequence). This CDR3 has 13 amino acids. This CDR3 is CASSSGSGNTIYF. The CDR3 nucleotides are TGTGCCAGCAGTTCCGGGTCTGGAAACACCATATATTTT.

This chain connects TRBV5-6 to TRBJ1-1; D gene uncertain. The CDR3 length is 14 residues. The V end lost 0 bases, the J end lost 4 bases, and 10 bases lay between the germline ends. Germline-derived CDR1 and CDR2 are SGHDT and YYEEEE. This CDR3 is CASSLDLVPTEAFF. The CDR3 nucleotides read TGTGCCAGCAGCTTGGATTTGGTTCCCACTGAAGCTTTCTTT.